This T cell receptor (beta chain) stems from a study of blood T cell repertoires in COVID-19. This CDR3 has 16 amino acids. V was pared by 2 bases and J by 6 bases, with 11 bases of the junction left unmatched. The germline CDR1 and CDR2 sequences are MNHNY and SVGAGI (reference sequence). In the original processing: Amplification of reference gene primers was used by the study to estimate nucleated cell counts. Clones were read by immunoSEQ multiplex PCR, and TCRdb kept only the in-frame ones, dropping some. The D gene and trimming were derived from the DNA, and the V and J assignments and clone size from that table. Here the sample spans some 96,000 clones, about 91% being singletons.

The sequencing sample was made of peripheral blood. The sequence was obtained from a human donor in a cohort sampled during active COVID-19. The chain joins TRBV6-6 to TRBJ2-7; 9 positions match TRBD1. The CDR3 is CASSYTQAGQGGEQYF. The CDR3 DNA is TGTGCCAGCAGTTACACCCAAGCGGGACAGGGAGGCGAGCAGTACTTC.